These 21 T cell receptor beta chains originate from one sample sequenced in a study of T cells in Graves' hyperthyroidism and ophthalmopathy. RNA transcripts provided the source from which TCR beta CDR3 regions were amplified. HTBI primers were the set used in a first-round RT-PCR of the TCR CDR3. TCRdb fed the multiplex PCR reads into MiXCR, producing one record per CDR3 protein. The sample has 300,000 to 350,000 distinct CDR3 sequences; 16% are singletons. Sequenced input: blood. Source of these receptors: a man aged 25-45 years with Graves' hyperthyroidism.

Only one count was recorded for this clonotype. This sequence joins TRBV29-1 and TRBJ2-1; 8 bases map to TRBD2. Trimming removed 2 bases from V and 1 base from J; junction bases left unmatched: 4. The CDR3 length is 15 residues. Germline loops: CDR1 SQVTM, CDR2 ANQGSEA. CDR3 region: CSVEPTSESYNEQFF. CDR3 nucleotides: TGCAGCGTTGAACCGACTAGCGAGTCCTACAATGAGCAGTTCTTC.

The J gene is TRBJ2-6, the V gene TRBV6-1; 12 nucleotides line up with TRBD1. Germline CDR1 MNHNS, CDR2 SASEGT. The V and J ends lost 5 bases and 3 bases, in that order; junction bases with no gene match: 14. This CDR3 spans 20 amino acids. CDR3 in amino acids: CASSYLPTGTGGVGANVLTF. The CDR3 DNA is TGTGCCAGCAGTTATCTTCCAACCGGGACAGGGGGCGTTGGGGCCAACGTCCTGACTTTC.

This chain uses TRBV10-3 with TRBJ1-1, with D perhaps matching TRBD1 (5 bases). This CDR3 has 12 amino acids. From germline, CDR1 is ENHRY and CDR2 SYGVKD. V lost 7 bases and J lost 3, with 9 bases in between. The CDR3 is CAIMGGYTEAFF. Written as DNA, the CDR3 is TGTGCCATCATGGGGGGATACACTGAAGCTTTCTTT.

This clonotype was recorded many times. This chain joins TRBV7-2 and TRBJ2-7; possibly TRBD1 for D (6 bases). The CDR3 length is 15 residues. The ends were cut back, 1 base at V and 5 bases at J, with 15 bases in the middle. CDR1 is SGHTA and CDR2 is FQGNSA in the germline V gene. In nucleotides, the CDR3 is TGTGCCAGCAGCTTAGTCGGGACACCCATGGACGAGCAGTACTTC. Amino acids: CASSLVGTPMDEQYF.

The chain recombines TRBV27 with TRBJ2-7; D tentatively fits TRBD1 or TRBD2 (5 bases each). V lost 1 base to trimming and J lost 1 base, with 11 bases between them. Germline loops: CDR1 MNHEY, CDR2 SMNVEV (reference sequence). CDR3 length: 15 amino acids. CDR3 residues: CASSLLGTQSYEQYF. CDR3 sequence (DNA): TGTGCCAGCAGTTTATTGGGGACGCAATCCTACGAGCAGTACTTC.

This clonotype was observed a handful of times. The chain couples TRBV7-9 to TRBJ2-3; the D is unclear. The V gene's germline CDR1 is SEHNR and CDR2 FQNEAQ (reference sequence). Trimming removed 6 bases from V and 1 base from J, with 11 bases in between. There are 14 residues in the CDR3. This chain's CDR3 is CASSLGIRTDTQYF. CDR3 coding DNA: TGTGCCAGCAGTCTCGGTATCCGCACAGATACGCAGTATTTT.

The table lists this clonotype with a few counts. The V call is TRBV5-1, the J call TRBJ2-3, with D possibly being TRBD1 (6 bases). The CDR3 is made up of 14 amino acids. Germline CDR1 and CDR2: SGHRS and YFSETQ. Between the trimmed V and J ends, which lost 2 bases and 4 bases, there was a span of 11 bases. In DNA, the CDR3 is TGCGCCAGCAGCTTCCTAGGGGGTCCAGATACGCAGTATTTT. Protein sequence: CASSFLGGPDTQYF.

This clonotype was picked up many times. CDR3 DNA sequence: TGTGCCAGCAGCTTAGAGACTAGCGGGAGGGCGAGGCAAGAGACCCAGTACTTC. Translation gives CASSLETSGRARQETQYF. The chain combines TRBV7-2 with TRBJ2-5; the match to TRBD2 covers 14 bases. This CDR3 has 18 amino acids. Trimming cost V 1 base and J 2 bases; bases outside gene matches: 6. Per germline, CDR1 SGHTA and CDR2 FQGNSA.

This clonotype was seen at least ten times. The rearrangement uses TRBV28 and TRBJ1-1, with D unresolved. CDR3 length: 14 residues. The V end lost 4 bases, the J end lost 6 bases, and 15 bases lay between the germline ends. Germline V CDR1 and CDR2: MDHEN, SYDVKM. The CDR3 bases are TGTGCCAGCAGTTCACTGACTGAAAAGGCTGAAGCTTTCTTT. It is translated as CASSSLTEKAEAFF.

The chain combines TRBV29-1 with TRBJ1-1; D remains ambiguous. V was clipped by 0 bases and J by 4 bases, with 12 bases between them. Germline V CDR1 and CDR2: SQVTM, ANQGSEA. CDR3 length: 14 amino acids. The CDR3: CSVEERVKSTEAFF. In DNA, the CDR3 is TGCAGCGTTGAAGAAAGGGTGAAAAGCACTGAAGCTTTCTTT.

This clonotype was found a few times. The gene calls are TRBV9 and TRBJ2-1; D gene ambiguous. The CDR3 has 14 residues. Trimming took 0 bases from V and 10 from J, leaving 14 bases between them. Germline V gene sequence: CDR1 SGDLS, CDR2 YYNGEE. The CDR3 nucleotides are TGTGCCAGCAGCGTAGAACCTCGGTTTGTGGAGCAGTTCTTC. It codes for CASSVEPRFVEQFF.

This clonotype turned up a few times. The germline gene is not matched at one end of the junction; a read error may be the cause. J is TRBJ2-5 and V is TRBV30; 7 positions agree with TRBD1. Germline values: CDR1 GTSNPN, CDR2 SVGIG (reference sequence). This CDR3 is 13 amino acids long. For the CDR3, the DNA is TGTGCCTGGAGAGACAGGGTTGGAGAGACCCAGCACTTC. Translation: CAWRDRVGETQHF.

Ten or more counts support this clonotype. J is TRBJ2-5 and V is TRBV7-2; TRBD1 matches 7 bases. The V gene end was trimmed by 6 bases and the J gene end by 1 base; junction bases not matched to a gene: 5. The CDR3 loop spans 14 amino acids. CDR1 SGHTA and CDR2 FQGNSA come from the germline V gene. DNA for the CDR3: TGTGCCAGCAGTGGACAGGCAGGCCAAGAGACCCAGTACTTC. This translates into CASSGQAGQETQYF.

This clonotype was found a few times. The V call is TRBV20-1, the J call TRBJ1-1; D gene unclear. V was shortened by 5 bases and J by 4 bases, with 17 bases between the two germline ends. This CDR3 is built from 14 residues. The germline gives CDR1 DFQATT, CDR2 SNEGSKA (reference sequence). CDR3: CSAPGPPSVTEAFF. CDR3 DNA sequence: TGCAGTGCTCCGGGCCCGCCCTCGGTCACTGAAGCTTTCTTT.

In this sample, this clonotype turned up once. V gene TRBV19 combines with J gene TRBJ2-5; TRBD1 matches 7 bases. This CDR3 is 14 amino acids long. V lost 3 bases and J lost 4; bases outside the gene matches: 5. Germline V gives CDR1 LNHDA, CDR2 SQIVND (reference sequence). The chain's CDR3 is CASSIGDSRETQYF. The CDR3 DNA is TGTGCCAGTAGTATCGGGGACAGCAGAGAGACCCAGTACTTC.

This sequence joins TRBV5-1 and TRBJ2-6; TRBD1 is a possible D gene (6 bases). The CDR3 covers 17 residues. Germline assignment: CDR1 SGHRS and CDR2 YFSETQ. Trimming took 3 bases from V and 0 from J, leaving 13 bases between them. CDR3 residues: CASSSATGYSGANVLTF. The CDR3 DNA is TGCGCCAGCAGCTCTGCCACAGGGTACTCTGGGGCCAACGTCCTGACTTTC.

This clonotype was seen ten or more times. The chain uses TRBV7-9 and TRBJ2-7, with D unresolved. CDR3 length: 13 residues. V lost 3 bases and J lost 5, with 11 bases in between. Looked up from germline, CDR1 is SEHNR and CDR2 is FQNEAQ (reference sequence). CDR3 amino acids: CASSFGWTDEQYF. CDR3 DNA: TGTGCCAGCAGCTTTGGTTGGACGGACGAGCAGTACTTC.

The chain recombines TRBV28 with TRBJ1-6; D is perhaps TRBD1 (6 bases). V was pared by 2 bases and J by 6 bases, with 14 bases between. Germline V gene lookup returns CDR1 MDHEN and CDR2 SYDVKM. CDR3 length equals 16 residues. The CDR3 protein is CASSLIQGTLNSPLHF. In DNA form, the CDR3 reads TGTGCCAGCAGTTTAATACAGGGCACACTTAATTCACCCCTCCACTTT.

CDR3 protein: CASRGLAGASNEQFF. The CDR3 nucleotides read TGTGCCAGCAGAGGACTAGCGGGAGCCTCCAATGAGCAGTTCTTC. This chain joins TRBV6-1 and TRBJ2-1; 13 positions agree with TRBD2. From germline, CDR1 is MNHNS and CDR2 SASEGT. J gave up 6 bases and V 6 bases, and 5 bases lay outside the gene matches. The CDR3 totals 15 residues.

The V gene is TRBV28, the J gene TRBJ1-5; TRBD1 aligns across 7 bases. With V trimmed by 11 bases and J by 1 base, 11 bases remained unmatched. The CDR3 totals 15 residues. Per germline, CDR1 MDHEN and CDR2 SYDVKM. The CDR3 is CAARGGEVSNQPQHF. Written as DNA, the CDR3 is TGTGCCGCCAGGGGGGGGGAGGTGAGCAATCAGCCCCAGCATTTT.

This clonotype is a singleton in its sample. A read error is possible here, since a much larger clone lies one base away. The chain has TRBV20-1 and TRBJ1-5; D not resolved. From germline, CDR1 is DFQATT and CDR2 SNEGSKA (reference sequence). The CDR3 totals 14 residues. V lost 7 bases and J 2 bases, leaving 15 bases between the germline ends. The CDR3 DNA sequence: TGCAGTGGCCCTACAGCGACCGGCAATCAGCCCCAGCATTTT. Its translation: CSGPTATGNQPQHF.